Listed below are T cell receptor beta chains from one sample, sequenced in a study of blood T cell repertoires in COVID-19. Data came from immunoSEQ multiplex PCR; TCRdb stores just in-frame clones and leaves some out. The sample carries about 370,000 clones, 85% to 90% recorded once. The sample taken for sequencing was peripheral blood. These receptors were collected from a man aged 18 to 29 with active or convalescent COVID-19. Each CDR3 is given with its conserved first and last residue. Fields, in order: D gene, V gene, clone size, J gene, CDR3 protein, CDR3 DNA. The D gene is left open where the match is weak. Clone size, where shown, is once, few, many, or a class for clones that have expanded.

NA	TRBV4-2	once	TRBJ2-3	CASSPSRGTQYF	TGTGCCAGCAGCCCCTCTAGAGGTACGCAGTATTTT
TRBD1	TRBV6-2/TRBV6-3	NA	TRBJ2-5	CASSYNRGRETQYF	TGTGCCAGCAGTTACAACAGGGGGCGGGAGACCCAGTACTTC
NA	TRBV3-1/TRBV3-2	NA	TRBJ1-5	CASSQDSWTGNQPQHF	TGTGCCAGCAGCCAAGATTCCTGGACAGGCAATCAGCCCCAGCATTTT
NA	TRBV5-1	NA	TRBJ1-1	CASSLSAGSTEAFF	TGCGCCAGCAGCTTGAGTGCGGGGAGCACTGAAGCTTTCTTT
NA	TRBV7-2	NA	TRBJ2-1	CASSLDYTSYNEQFF	TGTGCCAGCAGCTTAGACTACACATCCTACAATGAGCAGTTCTTC
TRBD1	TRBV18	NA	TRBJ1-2	CASSRDQMDRDYGYTF	TGTGCCAGCTCACGGGATCAAATGGACAGGGACTATGGCTACACCTTC
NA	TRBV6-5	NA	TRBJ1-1	CASIKGHLMNTEAFF	TGTGCCAGCATTAAGGGACATTTGATGAACACTGAAGCTTTCTTT
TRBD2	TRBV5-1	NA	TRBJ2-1	CASSSELAGVNEQFF	TGCGCCAGCAGCTCAGAACTAGCGGGAGTAAATGAGCAGTTCTTC
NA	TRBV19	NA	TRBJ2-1	CASSPSYLDRGYNEQFF	TGTGCCAGTAGTCCCTCCTATTTAGACAGAGGATACAATGAGCAGTTCTTC
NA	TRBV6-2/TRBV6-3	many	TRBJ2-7	CASSSRNGGRSEQYF	TGTGCCAGCAGTTCCCGAAATGGAGGGAGATCCGAGCAGTACTTC
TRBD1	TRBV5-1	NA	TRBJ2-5	CASSFEGGRFETQYF	TGCGCCAGCAGCTTCGAAGGGGGCCGGTTCGAGACCCAGTACTTC
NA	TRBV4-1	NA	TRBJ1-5	CASSYREKDFTQPQHF	TGCGCCAGCAGCTACAGGGAAAAAGATTTTACTCAGCCCCAGCATTTT
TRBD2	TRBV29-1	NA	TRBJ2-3	CSVEAASGIVYTQYF	TGCAGCGTTGAAGCGGCTAGCGGGATTGTATATACGCAGTATTTT
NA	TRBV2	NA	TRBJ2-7	CATNRDSNYEQYF	TGTGCCACCAACCGGGACTCCAATTACGAGCAGTACTTC
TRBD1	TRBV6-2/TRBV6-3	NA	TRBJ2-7	CASSFRGNSHEQYF	TGTGCCAGCAGTTTCAGGGGGAATTCTCACGAGCAGTACTTC
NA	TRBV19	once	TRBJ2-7	CASSIWSGTYYYEQYF	TGTGCCAGTAGTATTTGGAGCGGGACATATTACTACGAGCAGTACTTC
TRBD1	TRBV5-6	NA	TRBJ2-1	CASRQTGLHEQFF	TGTGCCAGCAGACAGACAGGGTTGCATGAGCAGTTCTTC
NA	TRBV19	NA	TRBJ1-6	CASNRGAGSPLHF	TGTGCCAGTAATCGGGGGGCAGGGTCACCCCTCCACTTT
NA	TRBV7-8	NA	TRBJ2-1	CASSLEAGAYNEQFF	TGTGCCAGCAGCTTAGAGGCGGGGGCTTACAATGAGCAGTTCTTC
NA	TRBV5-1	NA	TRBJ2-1	CASSLDFSPSYNEQFF	TGCGCCAGCAGCTTGGATTTTAGCCCCTCCTACAATGAGCAGTTCTTC
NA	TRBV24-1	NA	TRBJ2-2	CATHGGQPTGELFF	TGTGCCACCCATGGGGGACAACCCACCGGGGAGCTGTTTTTT
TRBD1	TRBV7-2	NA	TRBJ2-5	CASSPTGKETQYF	TGTGCCAGCAGCCCGACAGGGAAAGAGACCCAGTACTTC
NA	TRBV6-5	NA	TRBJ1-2	CASSTDTGSGYTF	TGTGCCAGCAGTACCGACACAGGGAGCGGCTACACCTTC
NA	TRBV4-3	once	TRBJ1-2	CASSPLVFYGYTF	TGCGCCAGCAGCCCCTTAGTGTTCTATGGCTACACCTTC
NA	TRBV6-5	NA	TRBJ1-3	CASSYSTVSGNTIYF	TGTGCCAGCAGTTACTCGACAGTCTCTGGAAACACCATATATTTT
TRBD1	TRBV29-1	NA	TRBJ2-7	CSASTGSLFSYEQYF	TGCAGCGCTTCGACAGGGTCGCTATTCTCCTACGAGCAGTACTTC
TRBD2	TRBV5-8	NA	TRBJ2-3	CASSLRLAGRDTQYF	TGTGCCAGCAGCTTACGACTAGCGGGACGAGATACGCAGTATTTT
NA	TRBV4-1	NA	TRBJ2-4	CASSGLSENIQYF	TGCGCCAGCAGCGGACTATCCGAAAACATTCAGTACTTC
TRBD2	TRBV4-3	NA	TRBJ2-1	CASSEGTSGYNEQFF	TGCGCCAGCAGCGAGGGGACTAGCGGCTACAATGAGCAGTTCTTC
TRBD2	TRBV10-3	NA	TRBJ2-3	CAISDRTSGRVADTQYF	TGTGCCATCAGTGACAGGACTAGCGGGAGAGTCGCAGATACGCAGTATTTT
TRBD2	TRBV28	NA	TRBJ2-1	CASSSIQVTSGGNYFSSYNEQFF	TGTGCCAGCAGTTCAATCCAGGTGACTAGCGGGGGAAACTATTTCAGCTCCTACAATGAGCAGTTCTTC
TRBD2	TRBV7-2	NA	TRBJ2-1	CASSFSSGGSYNEQFF	TGTGCCAGCAGCTTTTCTAGCGGGGGATCCTACAATGAGCAGTTCTTC
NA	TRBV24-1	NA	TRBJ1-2	CATSESGGNYGYTF	TGTGCCACCAGTGAGTCGGGGGGGAACTATGGCTACACCTTC
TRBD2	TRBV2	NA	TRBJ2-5	CASSDPGAGGYRQETQYF	TGTGCCAGCAGTGATCCGGGCGCGGGGGGGTACCGCCAAGAGACCCAGTACTTC
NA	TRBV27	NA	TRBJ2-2	CASKKAGPNTGELFF	TGTGCCAGCAAAAAAGCGGGTCCGAACACCGGGGAGCTGTTTTTT
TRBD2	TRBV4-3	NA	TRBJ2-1	CASSQERQRDEQFF	TGCGCCAGCAGCCAAGAAAGGCAGCGGGACGAGCAGTTCTTC
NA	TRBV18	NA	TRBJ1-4	CASYPLDTEKLFF	TGTGCCAGCTACCCATTGGACACCGAAAAACTGTTTTTT
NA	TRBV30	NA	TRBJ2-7	CAWSAGTPYEQYF	TGTGCCTGGAGTGCCGGGACACCCTACGAGCAGTACTTC
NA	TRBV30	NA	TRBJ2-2	CARGRDTGELFF	TGTGCACGGGGACGGGACACCGGGGAGCTGTTTTTT
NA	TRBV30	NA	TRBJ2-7	CAWSAGPDEQYF	TGTGCCTGGAGTGCTGGGCCAGACGAGCAGTACTTC
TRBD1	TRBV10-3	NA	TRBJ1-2	CAISGRGDGYTF	TGTGCCATCAGTGGCAGGGGGGACGGCTACACCTTC
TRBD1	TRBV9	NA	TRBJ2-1	CASSVGQGIYNEQFF	TGTGCCAGCAGCGTAGGACAGGGAATCTACAATGAGCAGTTCTTC
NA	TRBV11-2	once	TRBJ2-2	CASSHRDLNTGELFF	TGTGCCAGCAGCCACAGGGACCTGAACACCGGGGAGCTGTTTTTT